The 31 T cell receptor beta chains presented below share a single source sample, sequenced in a study of technical replicates of blood from several donors. The method was immunoSEQ multiplex PCR; TCRdb's version includes in-frame clones alone and lacks a portion of them. This sample has more than 65,000 clones, with approximately 96% found just once. The specimen sequenced was T cells isolated from PBMCs. The receptors come from a human donor in good health.

The count of this clone is one. The chain couples TRBV30 to TRBJ1-2, with no clear D. The CDR3 covers 12 residues. V was shortened by 4 bases and J by 4 bases, with 10 bases between the two germline ends. Per germline, CDR1 GTSNPN and CDR2 SVGIG (reference sequence). CDR3 nucleotide sequence: TGTGCCTGGATTGGGGAGGTCTATGGCTACACCTTC. Encoded protein: CAWIGEVYGYTF.

The rearrangement links TRBV30 to TRBJ2-7; 8 nucleotides line up with TRBD1. The CDR3 runs to 13 residues. V was pared by 2 bases and J by 4 bases, with 4 bases of the junction left unmatched. The germline gives CDR1 GTSNPN, CDR2 SVGIG (reference sequence). CDR3 in DNA: TGTGCCTGGAGTTTTGGGACAGGTTACGAGCAGTACTTC. This gives the protein CAWSFGTGYEQYF.

The genes are TRBV27 and TRBJ1-3; weak D call: TRBD1 (5 bases). The V end was cut by 7 bases, the J end by 2 bases, with 15 bases between. The CDR3 length is 15 residues. The V gene's germline CDR1 is MNHEY and CDR2 SMNVEV (reference sequence). The CDR3 reads CASTHQGSTGNTIYF. CDR3 DNA: TGTGCCAGCACCCACCAGGGAAGTACTGGAAACACCATATATTTT.

The chain employs TRBV19 and TRBJ1-1; a weak D match, TRBD1 (6 bases). V was pared by 7 bases and J by 2 bases, with 11 bases between. The germline V gene encodes CDR1 LNHDA and CDR2 SQIVND (reference sequence). CDR3 length: 13 amino acids. The CDR3 spells CASTETGNTEAFF. The CDR3 region has the DNA TGTGCCAGTACAGAGACAGGTAACACTGAAGCTTTCTTT.

The CDR3 spells CASSLYSGTGAYEQYF. CDR3 DNA sequence: TGTGCCAGCAGTTTATATAGTGGGACAGGGGCCTACGAGCAGTACTTC. The chain recombines TRBV27 with TRBJ2-7; TRBD1 matches at 10 bases. The CDR3 spans 16 residues. V shed 1 base, J shed 2 bases, and the junction held 5 bases outside the gene matches. Germline-derived CDR1 and CDR2 are MNHEY and SMNVEV (reference sequence).

V gene TRBV2 combines with J gene TRBJ1-1; D uncertain. The ends were cut back, 4 bases at V and 1 base at J, with 7 bases in the middle. Germline V gives CDR1 SNHLY, CDR2 FYNNEI. There are 13 residues in the CDR3. The CDR3 loop reads CASSGRENTEAFF. The CDR3 DNA is TGTGCCAGCAGTGGCCGGGAGAACACTGAAGCTTTCTTT.

This clone was counted only a few times. The chain joins TRBV6-5 to TRBJ2-7; D may be TRBD2 (6 bases). This CDR3 is built from 13 residues. V shed 2 bases and J shed 3 bases, with 8 bases lying between them. Germline loops: CDR1 MNHEY, CDR2 SVGAGI. CDR3 in amino acids: CASSYGGNYEQYF. CDR3 nucleotide sequence: TGTGCCAGCAGTTACGGCGGGAACTACGAGCAGTACTTC.

The chain employs TRBV30 and TRBJ1-4; a possible D gene is TRBD1 (5 bases). This CDR3 is 14 amino acids long. V lost 1 base to trimming and J lost 3 bases, with 9 bases between them. CDR1 is GTSNPN, CDR2 SVGIG, per germline (reference sequence). Here the CDR3 reads CAWSEGRPNEKLFF. CDR3 in DNA: TGTGCCTGGAGTGAGGGGCGGCCTAATGAAAAACTGTTTTTT.

J is TRBJ2-2 and V is TRBV10-3; the D gene is possibly TRBD2 (6 bases). V was trimmed by 6 bases and J by 2 bases, leaving 16 bases between them. This CDR3 has 16 residues. Germline-derived CDR1 and CDR2 are ENHRY and SYGVKD. The CDR3 loop is CAISPLLAANTGELFF. The CDR3 coding sequence is TGTGCCATCAGCCCCCTACTAGCAGCCAACACCGGGGAGCTGTTTTTT.

This chain connects TRBV5-8 to TRBJ2-1, with unresolved D. Germline V lookup: CDR1 SGHTS, CDR2 YDEGEE. The V end was cut by 1 base, the J end by 2 bases, with 10 bases between. The length of the CDR3 is 15 residues. The CDR3 spells CASSLTESPYNEQFF. The CDR3 coding sequence is TGTGCCAGCAGCTTGACGGAGAGCCCCTACAATGAGCAGTTCTTC. The full variable domain, with the rest looked up from reference TRBV5-8 and TRBJ2-1, is EAGVTQSPTHLIKTRGQQATLRCSPISGHTSVYWYQQALGLGLQFLLWYDEGEERNRGNFPPRFSGRQFPNYSSELNVNALELEDSALYLCASSLTESPYNEQFFGPGTRLTVL.

V and J are TRBV9 and TRBJ2-1, with 13 bases identical to TRBD2. V lost 2 bases, J lost 4 bases, and 6 bases stayed unmatched. Looked up from germline, CDR1 is SGDLS and CDR2 is YYNGEE. The CDR3 totals 17 residues. The CDR3 sequence is CASSVRTSGRGYNEQFF. As DNA, the CDR3 is TGTGCCAGCAGCGTGCGGACTAGCGGGAGAGGATACAATGAGCAGTTCTTC.

The chain uses TRBV10-3 and TRBJ2-5, with D perhaps matching TRBD2 (6 bases). CDR1 and CDR2 from the germline V gene are ENHRY and SYGVKD. Trimming removed 8 bases from V and 0 bases from J, with 13 bases in between. The length of the CDR3 is 14 residues. The CDR3 region is CAIRGGADQETQYF. The CDR3 DNA reads TGTGCCATCCGGGGAGGAGCGGACCAAGAGACCCAGTACTTC.

The V call is TRBV21-1, the J call TRBJ2-3; TRBD2, as called in the table, went unchecked against the DNA. TRBV21-1 is noted as a pseudogene. This CDR3 is built from 17 residues. The CDR3 coding sequence is TGTGCCAGCAGCCCCTTCTTTGAGCGGGAAGTCACAGATACGCAGTATTTT. Translated: CASSPFFEREVTDTQYF.

V usage is TRBV14 and J usage is TRBJ2-7; 10 bases align to TRBD1. The V and J ends lost 4 bases and 0 bases, in that order; junction bases with no gene match: 9. Germline CDR1 is SGHDN and CDR2 is FVKESK. This CDR3 is built from 17 residues. DNA for the CDR3: TGTGCCAGCAGCCGCCCCGGGACAGGGGATTTCTCCTACGAGCAGTACTTC. It codes for CASSRPGTGDFSYEQYF.

Concerning this clone: The germline gene is not matched at one end of the junction; a read error may be the cause. CDR3 residues: CASSLGGQRETQYF. The CDR3 nucleotides read TGTGCTAGCAGCTTAGGGGGACAGAGAGAGACCCAGTACTTC. The chain recombines TRBV7-7 with TRBJ2-5; 7 positions agree with TRBD1. The CDR3 length is 14 residues. Germline V lookup: CDR1 SSHAT, CDR2 FNYEAQ (reference sequence).

The V and J genes are TRBV5-1 and TRBJ1-4; a possible D gene is TRBD1 (5 bases). Germline CDR1 reads SGHRS; CDR2 reads YFSETQ. V gave up 1 base and J gave up 6 bases, with 7 bases separating them. The CDR3 consists of 13 residues. The CDR3 protein is CASSLRGDEKLFF. CDR3 DNA: TGCGCCAGCAGCTTGAGGGGTGATGAAAAACTGTTTTTT.

The chain recombines TRBV5-4 with TRBJ1-1; no reliable D call. This CDR3 spans 13 amino acids. The germline CDR1 and CDR2 sequences are SGHNT and YYREEE (reference sequence). Trimming removed 2 bases from V and 1 base from J, with 6 bases in between. CDR3 sequence (DNA): TGTGCCAGCAGCTTCTGGAGGAACACTGAAGCTTTCTTT. It specifies CASSFWRNTEAFF.

This clone was seen just once. The V and J genes are TRBV14 and TRBJ2-1, with a tentative D call TRBD1 (7 bases). Trimming cost V 6 bases and J 4 bases, with 16 bases left between them. The CDR3 runs 15 residues. CDR1 is SGHDN, CDR2 FVKESK, per germline. In nucleotides, the CDR3 is TGTGCCAGCAGTCAGGGGGGACCGGCTTACAATGAGCAGTTCTTC. Protein: CASSQGGPAYNEQFF.

The chain combines TRBV27 with TRBJ2-1; 13 nucleotides agree with TRBD2. The CDR3 covers 18 residues. V shed 2 bases and J 3 bases; nucleotides not matched to a gene: 7. Germline values: CDR1 MNHEY, CDR2 SMNVEV (reference sequence). DNA for the CDR3: TGTGCCAGCAGTTTAGGACTAGCGGGAGCGGTTTTCTACAATGAGCAGTTCTTC. Translation: CASSLGLAGAVFYNEQFF.

The chain joins TRBV20-1 to TRBJ2-7; D uncertain. Germline lookup yields CDR1 DFQATT and CDR2 SNEGSKA (reference sequence). V shed 5 bases and J shed 4 bases, with 6 bases lying between them. The CDR3 totals 10 residues. The CDR3 region has the DNA TGCAGTGCTGGCCATTACGAGCAGTACTTC. It translates to CSAGHYEQYF.

The rearrangement uses TRBV6-5 and TRBJ1-1; no definite D call. Germline V lookup: CDR1 MNHEY, CDR2 SVGAGI. The V and J ends lost 7 bases and 3 bases respectively, with 12 bases between them. There are 13 residues in the CDR3. The CDR3 sequence is CASIRRFDTEAFF. The DNA for the CDR3 is TGTGCCAGCATTCGCAGGTTCGACACTGAAGCTTTCTTT.

CDR3 DNA sequence: TGCGCCAGCAGCCAAGATACGATTTCGTGGGGCGGGAACACTGAAGCTTTCTTT. This codes for CASSQDTISWGGNTEAFF. The chain couples TRBV4-3 to TRBJ1-1, with D possibly matching TRBD1 (5 bases). CDR1 and CDR2 from the germline V gene are LGHNA and YSLEER. This CDR3 comprises 18 residues. V gave up 0 bases and J gave up 1 base, with 18 bases separating them.

The chain couples TRBV4-1 to TRBJ1-1; tentatively, D is TRBD1 (6 bases). The CDR3 loop spans 15 amino acids. The V end lost 4 bases, the J end lost 3 bases, and 15 bases lay between the germline ends. From germline, CDR1 is MGHRA and CDR2 YSYEKL. CDR3 in amino acids: CASSPPDRLHTEAFF. The CDR3 nucleotides read TGCGCCAGCAGCCCCCCGGACAGACTCCACACTGAAGCTTTCTTT.

This clone showed up just once. The J gene is TRBJ2-3, the V gene TRBV7-2, with D possibly TRBD2 on 5 matching bases. Germline CDR1 and CDR2: SGHTA and FQGNSA. The CDR3 spans 12 residues. Trimming left V 10 bases short and J 2 bases short, with 10 bases between. DNA of the CDR3: TGTGCCACCAAGCGGTCCACAGATACGCAGTATTTT. Translation: CATKRSTDTQYF.

The chain links TRBV5-1 to TRBJ2-5; D is possibly TRBD1 (6 bases). CDR1 is SGHRS, CDR2 YFSETQ, per germline. Between the trimmed V and J ends, which lost 0 bases and 4 bases, there was a span of 10 bases. The CDR3 is made up of 14 amino acids. This chain's CDR3 is CASSLAGDGETQYF. As DNA, the CDR3 is TGCGCCAGCAGCTTGGCAGGGGATGGAGAGACCCAGTACTTC.

This clone was seen once. J is TRBJ2-7 and V is TRBV7-2; D uncertain. Germline V gene lookup returns CDR1 SGHTA and CDR2 FQGNSA. CDR3 length: 14 residues. With 1 base removed from V and 4 bases from J, the gap between germline ends came to 11 bases. Here the CDR3 DNA reads TGTGCCAGCAGCTTAGGAGATTACTTTTACGAGCAGTACTTC. As protein: CASSLGDYFYEQYF.

This clone was seen just once. V gene TRBV5-1 combines with J gene TRBJ2-4, with TRBD2 matching 9 bases. Germline V gene lookup returns CDR1 SGHRS and CDR2 YFSETQ. The CDR3 covers 16 residues. V lost 3 bases and J lost 3; bases outside the gene matches: 7. In nucleotides, the CDR3 is TGCGCCAGCAGCTCTGTGTGGCGGGAGGGCAAAAACATTCAGTACTTC. It codes for CASSSVWREGKNIQYF.

The rearrangement joins TRBV6-4 to TRBJ2-3; D is uncertain. Germline CDR1 and CDR2: MRHNA and SNTAGT. CDR3 length: 14 amino acids. V was cut by 3 bases and J by 0 bases, with 7 bases left in between. This CDR3 reads CASSELASTDTQYF. The CDR3 DNA sequence: TGTGCCAGCAGTGAATTGGCTAGCACAGATACGCAGTATTTT.

The chain recombines TRBV12-1 with TRBJ2-4; the table assigns TRBD2, which was not confirmed against the DNA. TRBV12-1 is annotated as a pseudogene. The CDR3 extends over 15 amino acids. Here the CDR3 DNA reads TGTGCCAGCAGCTCCCGTCTAGCGGGAGTAAACATTCAGTACTTC. Its translation: CASSSRLAGVNIQYF.

This chain uses TRBV6-6 with TRBJ1-2; the D gene is possibly TRBD1 (6 bases). In germline, CDR1 is MNHNY, CDR2 SVGAGI (reference sequence). V was pared by 3 bases and J by 8 bases, with 13 bases between. The CDR3 has 13 amino acids. The CDR3 DNA sequence: TGTGCCAGCAGTTATATTGGGGACATGGGCTACACCTTC. Protein: CASSYIGDMGYTF.

The chain is built from TRBV29-1 and TRBJ1-1; no clear D. CDR1 SQVTM and CDR2 ANQGSEA come from the germline V gene. Trimming left V 5 bases short and J 1 base short, with 17 bases between. The CDR3 is made up of 15 amino acids. The CDR3: CSVLNVRSKNTEAFF. CDR3 DNA sequence: TGCAGCGTTTTAAACGTACGGAGTAAGAACACTGAAGCTTTCTTT.